This TCR beta chain was sequenced during a study of blood T cell repertoires in COVID-19. In the study overall: The United States, Italy and Spain provided the acute and convalescent COVID-19 samples. T cells, B-cell-depleted T cells, or PBMCs provided the cDNA or gDNA that served as material.

Only in-frame clones appear in the TCRdb table, and some are missing; sequencing was by immunoSEQ multiplex PCR. The table includes fewer than 80,000 clones, about 83% detected once. Germline CDR1 KGHSH, CDR2 LQKENI. The CDR3 totals 16 residues. Concerning this clone: One junction end does not reproduce the germline sequence, and a read error may be involved.

The specimen sequenced was peripheral blood. The receptor was isolated from a man aged 25 to 40 with acute or convalescent COVID-19. The chain uses TRBV18 and TRBJ2-6; TRBD2 matches 11 bases. The CDR3 nucleotides read TGTGCCAGCACCGGGACTAGCGGTGCTGGCGCCAACGTCCTGACTTTC. This encodes CASTGTSGAGANVLTF.